These 17 T cell receptor beta chains share one sample of origin, sequenced in a study of control samples from healthy donors and cancer patients. The repertoire was sequenced with immunoSEQ multiplex PCR; TCRdb's copy has only in-frame clones and lacks some. Seen here are some 150,000 clones, around 94% observed once, and the top ten hold about 12%. The sequenced sample consisted of blood. The receptors stem from a man aged 40-49 years in good health.

The chain employs TRBV29-1 and TRBJ1-5; D remains unclear. Germline assignment: CDR1 SQVTM and CDR2 ANQGSEA. The CDR3 consists of 13 residues. V gave up 3 bases and J gave up 7 bases, with 13 bases separating them. The chain's CDR3 is CSVEEGSGQPQHF. DNA of the CDR3: TGCAGCGTTGAGGAGGGAAGTGGCCAGCCCCAGCATTTT.

The rearrangement joins TRBV18 to TRBJ1-1, with 9 bases fitting TRBD1. The junction had 0 bases not matched to a gene; V was cut back by 3 bases and J by 4 bases. This CDR3 is built from 13 residues. Germline CDR1 and CDR2: KGHSH and LQKENI. CDR3 in amino acids: CASSPTGGTEAFF. CDR3 sequence (DNA): TGTGCCAGCTCACCGACAGGGGGCACTGAAGCTTTCTTT.

The V and J genes are TRBV5-6 and TRBJ2-3, with D perhaps matching TRBD2 (5 bases). The CDR3 loop spans 15 amino acids. V gave up 3 bases and J gave up 2 bases, with 13 bases separating them. CDR1 is SGHDT, CDR2 YYEEEE, per germline. CDR3 in DNA: TGTGCCAGCAGCTCTAGCCTAGACCCCACAGATACGCAGTATTTT. This sequence encodes CASSSSLDPTDTQYF.

The chain links TRBV3-1 (or the pseudogene TRBV3-2) to TRBJ1-6; D is perhaps TRBD1 (6 bases). Trimming took 0 bases from V and 7 from J, leaving 10 bases between them. The CDR3 has 15 amino acids. Germline V gene lookup returns CDR1 LGHDT and CDR2 YNNKEL (reference sequence). The CDR3 nucleotides are TGTGCCAGCAGCCAAGAAACAGGGAGAAATTCACCCCTCCACTTT. It codes for CASSQETGRNSPLHF.

DNA for the CDR3: TGTGCCACCAGTGATTCCGCTAGCGTCACCGGGGAGCTGTTTTTT. Its protein is CATSDSASVTGELFF. The V and J genes are TRBV24-1 and TRBJ2-2; tentative D call: TRBD2 (6 bases). Germline CDR1 is KGHDR and CDR2 is SFDVKD. V was clipped by 2 bases and J by 4 bases, with 10 bases between them. This CDR3 region has 15 residues.

The chain uses TRBV12-3 or TRBV12-4 and TRBJ1-5; D is undetermined. CDR3 length: 12 residues. V lost 6 bases, J lost 1 base, and 4 bases lay in between. CDR3 region: CASRDSNQPQHF. Written as DNA, the CDR3 is TGTGCCAGCAGGGACAGCAATCAGCCCCAGCATTTT.

The chain uses TRBV11-3 and TRBJ2-7; D tentatively fits TRBD1 or TRBD2 (5 bases each). Trimming removed 0 bases from V and 6 bases from J, with 9 bases in between. The CDR3 length is 13 residues. Germline lookup yields CDR1 SGHNT and CDR2 YENEEA. The CDR3 DNA follows: TGTGCCAGCAGCTTAGAAGGTGGGGGCGAGCAGTACTTC. Encoded protein: CASSLEGGGEQYF.

The V gene is TRBV7-9, the J gene TRBJ1-6; no firm D call. The CDR3 covers 14 residues. V dropped 5 bases and J dropped 10 bases, with 15 bases sitting between them. The germline V gene has CDR1 SEHNR and CDR2 FQNEAQ (reference sequence). The CDR3 nucleotides are TGTGCCAGCAGCCCGGGAGTTTATCGATCACCCCTCCACTTT. It codes for CASSPGVYRSPLHF.

The chain joins TRBV4-2 to TRBJ1-2, with D maybe TRBD1 (6 bases). The ends were cut back, 0 bases at V and 1 base at J, with 18 bases in the middle. The CDR3 covers 18 residues. CDR1 and CDR2 from the germline V gene are LGHNA and YNFKEQ. The CDR3, as DNA: TGTGCCAGCAGCCAAGAGGGACATGGGAGACCTGATAACTATGGCTACACCTTC. It translates to CASSQEGHGRPDNYGYTF.

The V gene is TRBV14, the J gene TRBJ2-3; 10 bases line up with TRBD1. V lost 3 bases and J lost 0; bases outside the gene matches: 3. The CDR3 spans 16 residues. Germline lookup yields CDR1 SGHDN and CDR2 FVKESK. CDR3 bases: TGTGCCAGCAGCCAGCTGGGACAGGGGAGCACAGATACGCAGTATTTT. This sequence encodes CASSQLGQGSTDTQYF.

The rearrangement links TRBV5-1 to TRBJ2-2; the match to TRBD2 covers 12 bases. This CDR3 region has 18 residues. V lost 0 bases, J lost 0 bases, and 3 bases stayed unmatched. CDR1 is SGHRS and CDR2 is YFSETQ in the germline V gene. In DNA, the CDR3 is TGCGCCAGCAGCTTGGTCCCTAGCGGGGGGGCGAACACCGGGGAGCTGTTTTTT. It encodes CASSLVPSGGANTGELFF.

The genes are TRBV13 and TRBJ1-2, with D possibly TRBD1 on 6 matching bases. Trimming removed 1 base at V and 6 bases at J, with 15 bases between. The CDR3 spans 15 residues. CDR1 PRHDT and CDR2 FYEKMQ come from the germline V gene (reference sequence). This chain's CDR3 is CASSLDSDRNDGYTF. As DNA, the CDR3 is TGTGCCAGCAGCTTAGATTCGGACAGAAACGATGGCTACACCTTC.

J is TRBJ2-3 and V is TRBV6-5; 7 positions agree with TRBD2. The V and J ends lost 8 bases and 7 bases, in that order; junction bases with no gene match: 15. CDR1 and CDR2 (germline): MNHEY, SVGAGI. The CDR3 covers 15 residues. The CDR3 DNA follows: TGTGCCAGCTCCCTTGTGGGCGGGAGCCCAAATACGCAGTATTTT. Its translation is CASSLVGGSPNTQYF.

This chain links TRBV7-9 with TRBJ1-2, with D perhaps TRBD1 (6 bases). V was pared by 5 bases and J by 8 bases, with 12 bases between. Germline V gives CDR1 SEHNR, CDR2 FQNEAQ (reference sequence). This CDR3 has 12 amino acids. CDR3 nucleotides: TGTGCCAGCAGCAGTACAGGGTACGGCTACACCTTC. Translated, it gives CASSSTGYGYTF. Filled out from reference TRBV7-9 and TRBJ1-2, the complete variable domain reads DTGVSQNPRHKITKRGQNVTFRCDPISEHNRLYWYRQTLGQGPEFLTYFQNEAQLEKSRLLSDRFSAERPKGSFSTLEIQRTEQGDSAMYLCASSSTGYGYTFGSGTRLTVV.

This chain links TRBV5-6 with TRBJ2-1, with TRBD2 matching 10 bases. This CDR3 contains 16 residues. Germline V lookup: CDR1 SGHDT, CDR2 YYEEEE. V was pared by 4 bases and J by 4 bases, with 8 bases of the junction left unmatched. The CDR3, as DNA: TGTGCCAGCAGCCTGCCGACTAGCGGGTTTTACAATGAGCAGTTCTTC. Amino acids: CASSLPTSGFYNEQFF.

The rearrangement links TRBV7-9 to TRBJ1-5; D is unclear. From germline, CDR1 is SEHNR and CDR2 FQNEAQ (reference sequence). The CDR3 extends over 16 amino acids. V lost 7 bases to trimming and J lost 7 bases, with 23 bases between them. DNA of the CDR3: TGTGCCAGCAACTTGGCAGCTGGAGGGTCGGAGCAGCCCCAGCATTTT. It encodes CASNLAAGGSEQPQHF.

The chain couples TRBV23-1 to TRBJ2-2; 16 nucleotides agree with TRBD2. TRBV23-1 is treated as an ORF (open reading frame) with a function not yet certain. Unmatched junction bases numbered 7, after V lost 6 bases and J lost 3 bases. The CDR3 extends over 18 amino acids. The CDR3 region has the DNA TGCGCCAGCAGCCCCGGGACTAGCGGGGGGGGAGACACCGGGGAGCTGTTTTTT. This sequence encodes CASSPGTSGGGDTGELFF.